This T cell receptor beta chain came from a study of blood T cell repertoires in COVID-19. Study-level information: The origin of the acute and convalescent COVID-19 samples was the United States, Italy and Spain.

Participant age was about 18 to 89 years, and participants resided in approximately 25 US areas. In the study's own analysis: It was from reference gene primer amplification that nucleated cell counts were estimated. Produced via immunoSEQ multiplex PCR; TCRdb's table is partial and in-frame only. V and J calls and clone size follow that table, whereas D and trimming were derived from the DNA. The sample lists about 350,000 clones; roughly 90% were seen once. The CDR3 is made up of 15 amino acids. The V end was cut by 3 bases, the J end by 1 base, with 10 bases between. Germline CDR1 reads MDHEN; CDR2 reads SYDVKM.

The chain combines TRBV28 with TRBJ2-1, with TRBD1 as a possible D gene (7 bases). The sequencing input was PBMCs or T cells enriched from blood (not recorded which). The sequence came from a woman younger than 45 who had been exposed to COVID-19. Written as DNA, the CDR3 is TGTGCCAGCAGTTTTTCAGGGGGGTCCTACAATGAGCAGTTCTTC. Its protein is CASSFSGGSYNEQFF.